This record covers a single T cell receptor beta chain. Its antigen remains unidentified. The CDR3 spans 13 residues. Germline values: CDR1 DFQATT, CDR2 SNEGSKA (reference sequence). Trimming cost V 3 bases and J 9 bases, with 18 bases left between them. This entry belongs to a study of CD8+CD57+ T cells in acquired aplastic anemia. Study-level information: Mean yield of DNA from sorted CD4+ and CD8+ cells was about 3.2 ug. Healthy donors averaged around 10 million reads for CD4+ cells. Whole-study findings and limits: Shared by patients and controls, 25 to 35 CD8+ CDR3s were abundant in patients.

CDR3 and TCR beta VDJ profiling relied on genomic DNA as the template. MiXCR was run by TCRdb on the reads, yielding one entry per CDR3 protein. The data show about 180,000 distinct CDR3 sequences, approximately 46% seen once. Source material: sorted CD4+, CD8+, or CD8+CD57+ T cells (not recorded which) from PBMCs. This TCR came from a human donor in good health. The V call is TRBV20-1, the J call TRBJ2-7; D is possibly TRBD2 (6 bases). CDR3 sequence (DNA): TGCAGTGCTAGCCAGGCCCGGGTGGGGGGGCAGTACTTC. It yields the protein CSASQARVGGQYF.